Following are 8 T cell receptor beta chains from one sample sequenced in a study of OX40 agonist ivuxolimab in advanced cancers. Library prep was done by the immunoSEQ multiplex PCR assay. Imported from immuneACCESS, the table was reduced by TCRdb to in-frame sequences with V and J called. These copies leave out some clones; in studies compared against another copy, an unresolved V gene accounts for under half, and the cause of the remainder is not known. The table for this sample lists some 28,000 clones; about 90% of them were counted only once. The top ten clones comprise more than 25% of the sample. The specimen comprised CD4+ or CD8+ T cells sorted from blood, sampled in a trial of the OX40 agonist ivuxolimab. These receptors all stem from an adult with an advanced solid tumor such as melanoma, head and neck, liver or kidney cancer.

CDR3 sequence (DNA): TGTGCCAGCAGCCCCCCCCAGGGGGACACTGAAGCTTTCTTT. This encodes CASSPPQGDTEAFF. The chain couples TRBV4-2 to TRBJ1-1, with 7 bases fitting TRBD1. This CDR3 has 14 amino acids. With 4 bases clipped from V and 3 bases from J, the junction kept 5 bases outside the gene matches. CDR1 and CDR2 from the germline V gene are LGHNA and YNFKEQ.

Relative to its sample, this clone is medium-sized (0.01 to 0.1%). The CDR3 coding sequence is TGTGCCAGCAGTGACAGTTACAATGAGCAGTTCTTC. Amino acids: CASSDSYNEQFF. The chain recombines TRBV6-1 with TRBJ2-1; D call uncertain. Germline V gene data show CDR1 as MNHNS and CDR2 as SASEGT. Trimming took off 3 bases at V and 4 bases at J, with 4 bases between the two ends. The CDR3 spans 12 residues.

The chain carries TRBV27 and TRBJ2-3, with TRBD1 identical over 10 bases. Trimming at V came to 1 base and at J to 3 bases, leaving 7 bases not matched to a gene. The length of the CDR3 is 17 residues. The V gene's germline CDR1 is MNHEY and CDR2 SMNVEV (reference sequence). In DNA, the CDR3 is TGTGCCAGCAGTTTATTCTCGACAGGGGGCAGGACAGATACGCAGTATTTT. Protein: CASSLFSTGGRTDTQYF.

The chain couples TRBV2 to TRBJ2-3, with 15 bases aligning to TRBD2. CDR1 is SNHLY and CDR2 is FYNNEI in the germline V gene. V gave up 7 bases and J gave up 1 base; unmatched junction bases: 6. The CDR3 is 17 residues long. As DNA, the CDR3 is TGTGCCAGCATCGGACTAGCGGGGGGGCCGGGCACAGATACGCAGTATTTT. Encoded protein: CASIGLAGGPGTDTQYF.

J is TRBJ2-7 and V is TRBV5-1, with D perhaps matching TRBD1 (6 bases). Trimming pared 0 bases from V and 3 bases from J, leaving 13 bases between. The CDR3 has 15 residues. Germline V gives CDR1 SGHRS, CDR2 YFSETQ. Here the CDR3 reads CASSLERQERYEQYF. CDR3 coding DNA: TGCGCCAGCAGCTTGGAGAGACAGGAGCGCTACGAGCAGTACTTC.

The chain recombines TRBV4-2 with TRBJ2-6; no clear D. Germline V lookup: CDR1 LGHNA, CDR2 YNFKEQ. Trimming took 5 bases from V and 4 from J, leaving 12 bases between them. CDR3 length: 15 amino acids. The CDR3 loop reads CASSGDTAGANVLTF. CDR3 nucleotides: TGTGCCAGCAGCGGAGACACAGCCGGGGCCAACGTCCTGACTTTC.

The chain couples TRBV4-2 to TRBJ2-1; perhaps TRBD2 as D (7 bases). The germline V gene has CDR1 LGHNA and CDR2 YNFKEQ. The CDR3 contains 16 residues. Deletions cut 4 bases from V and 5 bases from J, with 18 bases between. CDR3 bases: TGTGCCAGCAGCCCCAGCGGGGACATCTTAAACAATGAGCAGTTCTTC. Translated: CASSPSGDILNNEQFF.

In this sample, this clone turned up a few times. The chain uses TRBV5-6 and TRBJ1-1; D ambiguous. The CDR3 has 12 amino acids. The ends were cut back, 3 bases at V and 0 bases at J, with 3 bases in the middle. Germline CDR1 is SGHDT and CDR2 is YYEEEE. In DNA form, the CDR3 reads TGTGCCAGCAGCTGGATGAACACTGAAGCTTTCTTT. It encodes CASSWMNTEAFF.